A selection of T cell receptor beta chains follows, all from one sample in a study of T cells of healthy individuals. TCRdb itself ran the 5' RACE reads through MiXCR, one entry per CDR3 protein. This sample has 63,000 or so distinct CDR3 sequences, with 15% to 20% found just once. The receptors originated from a human donor in good health. Both conserved end residues are part of each CDR3. The D gene is left open where the match is weak. Rows give clone size only sometimes, using once, few, many, or a class for an expanded clone.

.,TRBV5-1,TRBJ1-2,.,TGCGCCAGCAGCCTGGGAGGAGGGCCGACCTCAACCTATGGCTACACCTTC,CASSLGGGPTSTYGYTF
.,TRBV7-2,TRBJ2-3,.,TGTGCCAGCAGTAACCAGGCAACAGATACGCAGTATTTT,CASSNQATDTQYF
.,TRBV5-1,TRBJ2-1,TRBD1,TGCGCCAGCAGAGCGGACAGGGCCTACAATGAGCAGTTCTTC,CASRADRAYNEQFF
.,TRBV3-1,TRBJ2-6,.,TGTGCCAGCAGCCAAGCCCTGGGGGGAGCTGGGGCCAACGTCCTGACTTTC,CASSQALGGAGANVLTF
once,TRBV7-6,TRBJ1-1,.,TGTGCCAGCAGCTTATGGCAGAACACTGAAGCTTTCTTT,CASSLWQNTEAFF
few,TRBV29-1,TRBJ1-1,.,TGCAGCGTTGTAAGCAACACTGAAGCTTTCTTT,CSVVSNTEAFF
few,TRBV14,TRBJ2-1,.,TGTGCCAGCAGCCAAGCGGGAGCGGTCAATGAGCAGTTCTTC,CASSQAGAVNEQFF
many,TRBV5-4,TRBJ2-3,.,TGTGCCAGCAGCCCGGAGCCCACAGATACGCAGTATTTT,CASSPEPTDTQYF
.,TRBV12-3/TRBV12-4,TRBJ1-2,TRBD1,TGTGCCAGCAGTTTTACAGGGGGGGGCTACACCTTC,CASSFTGGGYTF
once,TRBV30,TRBJ1-5,.,TGTGCCTGGAGTGTGAGGGGGATAGGGGTTAGCAATCAGCCCCAGCATTTT,CAWSVRGIGVSNQPQHF
few,TRBV9,TRBJ2-7,TRBD1,TGTGCCAGCAGCGTAGGGGACAGGGGCTACGAGCAGTACTTC,CASSVGDRGYEQYF
.,TRBV29-1,TRBJ1-2,.,TGCAGCGTTGACGGCACCCACTATGGCTACACCTTC,CSVDGTHYGYTF
many,TRBV11-2,TRBJ2-1,TRBD2,TGTGCCAGCAGCTCGACACATGGACTAGCGGCTAGCTCCTACAATGAGCAGTTCTTC,CASSSTHGLAASSYNEQFF
many,TRBV25-1,TRBJ1-1,.,TGTGCCAGCAGTGAATCGGCAGGGAGCACTGAAGCTTTCTTT,CASSESAGSTEAFF
medium-sized,TRBV3-2,TRBJ2-4,.,TGTGCCAGCAGCCAAGGGACAGGGGGCAACATTCAGTACTTC,CASSQGTGGNIQYF
few,TRBV19,TRBJ1-2,.,TGTGCCAGTAGTACCAGGCCCGGGGGCGCTTCTGGCTACACCTTC,CASSTRPGGASGYTF
.,TRBV7-2,TRBJ1-3,.,TGTGCCAGCAGCTTAGGGATGCAGGGAAACACCATATATTTT,CASSLGMQGNTIYF
once,TRBV12-3/TRBV12-4,TRBJ2-1,.,TGTGCCAGCAGCGGGGGTAGCTCCTACAATGAGCAGTTCTTC,CASSGGSSYNEQFF
many,TRBV9,TRBJ1-1,.,TGTGCCAGCAGCGTAGATGGGGGAAATATGAACACTGAAGCTTTCTTT,CASSVDGGNMNTEAFF
once,TRBV7-2,TRBJ2-7,TRBD1,TGTGCCAGCAGCTCTTGGAGGGACAGGAGCTCCTACGAGCAGTACTTC,CASSSWRDRSSYEQYF
.,TRBV7-9,TRBJ2-7,TRBD1,TGTGCCAGCAGCTGGGGACAGGCAGGCTACGAGCAGTACTTC,CASSWGQAGYEQYF
many,TRBV20-1,TRBJ2-3,TRBD2,TGCAGTGCTAGAGATGGGACTAACACAGATACGCAGTATTTT,CSARDGTNTDTQYF
few,TRBV19,TRBJ1-5,TRBD1,TGTGCCAGTAGTACCTATATGGGGCAGGGGGTCGTCAGCAATCAGCCCCAGCATTTT,CASSTYMGQGVVSNQPQHF
few,TRBV28,TRBJ2-7,.,TGTGCCAGCAGTTCCGGGGGCGGTTGGAGCTCCTACGAGCAGTACTTC,CASSSGGGWSSYEQYF
.,TRBV7-9,TRBJ1-2,.,TGTGCCAGCAGCTTAATGGGGGCGGATGGCTACACCTTC,CASSLMGADGYTF
few,TRBV5-1,TRBJ1-1,.,TGCGCCAGCAGCATGTCCGGGCCCGACCACGACACTGAAGCTTTCTTT,CASSMSGPDHDTEAFF
.,TRBV5-1,TRBJ1-4,.,TGCGCCAGCAGCTTAGACCAAAGGGCTGAAAAACTGTTTTTT,CASSLDQRAEKLFF
many,TRBV20-1,TRBJ2-1,.,TGCAGTGCCTCGTTGCCGCCGAATGAGCAGTTCTTC,CSASLPPNEQFF
.,TRBV2,TRBJ1-2,.,TGTGCCAGCAAGGGTGGCTATGGCTACACCTTC,CASKGGYGYTF
many,TRBV29-1,TRBJ2-1,.,TGCAGCGTTGTGGGCAGCCTATACAATGAGCAGTTCTTC,CSVVGSLYNEQFF
.,TRBV20-1,TRBJ1-5,.,TGCAGTGCTAGAGGTTTGGGTGCGGAGAGTCAGCCCCAGCATTTT,CSARGLGAESQPQHF
many,TRBV6-5,TRBJ2-7,.,TGTGCCACCTCAGGGGTAGGCGAGCAGTACTTC,CATSGVGEQYF
many,TRBV28,TRBJ1-4,TRBD1,TGTGCCAGCAGGACAGGGGGGTCTAATGAAAAACTGTTTTTT,CASRTGGSNEKLFF
medium-sized,TRBV12-3/TRBV12-4,TRBJ1-4,.,TGTGCCAGCAGTTTGTGGGGACAAGCAAATGAAAAACTGTTTTTT,CASSLWGQANEKLFF
many,TRBV21-1,TRBJ2-3,.,TGTGCCACCACTAGCGGGCAAGAGCTCACAGATACGCAGTATTTT,CATTSGQELTDTQYF
many,TRBV23-1,TRBJ2-7,.,TGCGCCAGCAGTTGGGTCCGGGGGCTCCCATTCTACGAGCAGTACTTC,CASSWVRGLPFYEQYF
.,TRBV29-1,TRBJ2-2,TRBD1,TGCAGCGTTGGGGGACAGAAGGGGGGGGAGCTGTTTTTT,CSVGGQKGGELFF
many,TRBV20-1,TRBJ2-7,TRBD2,TGCAGTGCTTCCAGCCCGACTAGCGGGAGTCGGGGTTCCGAGCAGTACTTC,CSASSPTSGSRGSEQYF
.,TRBV2,TRBJ2-6,TRBD1,TGTGCCAGCCGGGACAGTCGAATCTCTGGGGCCAACGTCCTGACTTTC,CASRDSRISGANVLTF
many,TRBV20-1,TRBJ2-5,.,TGCAGTGCTAGAAATCTCGGGGGAGAGACCCAGTACTTC,CSARNLGGETQYF
.,TRBV20-1,TRBJ2-7,.,TGCAGTGCTAGAGGCGTTGAGGCCTACGAGCAGTACTTC,CSARGVEAYEQYF
few,TRBV28,TRBJ2-7,TRBD1,TGTGCCAGCACCAGGGGGCTCTACGAGCAGTACTTC,CASTRGLYEQYF